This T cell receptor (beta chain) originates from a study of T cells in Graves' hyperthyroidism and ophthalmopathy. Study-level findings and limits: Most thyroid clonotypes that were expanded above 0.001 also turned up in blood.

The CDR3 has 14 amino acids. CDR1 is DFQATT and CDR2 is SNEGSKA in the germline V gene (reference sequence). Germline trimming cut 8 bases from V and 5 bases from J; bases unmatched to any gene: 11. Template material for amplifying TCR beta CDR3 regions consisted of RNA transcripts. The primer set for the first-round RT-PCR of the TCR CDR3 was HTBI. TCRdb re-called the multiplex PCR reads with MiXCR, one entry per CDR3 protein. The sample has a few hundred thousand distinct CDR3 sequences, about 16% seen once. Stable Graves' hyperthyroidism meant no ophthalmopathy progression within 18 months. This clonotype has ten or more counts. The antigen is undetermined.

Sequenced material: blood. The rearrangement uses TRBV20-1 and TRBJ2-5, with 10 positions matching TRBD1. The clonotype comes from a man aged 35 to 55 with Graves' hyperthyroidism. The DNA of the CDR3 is TGCAGTACTTGGACAGGGGGAGGTTTGGAGACCCAGTACTTC. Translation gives CSTWTGGGLETQYF.